The clone carrying this T cell receptor beta chain was seen a few times. This sample was taken from a study of blood T cell repertoires in COVID-19. Sequencing was performed with immunoSEQ multiplex PCR; in TCRdb, only in-frame clones are kept and a portion is missing. The profile shows 80,000 to 85,000 clones, about four fifths of them singletons. The source of this sequence is a human donor in a cohort sampled during active COVID-19. The source material was peripheral blood.

Here the CDR3 reads CASSVGVQAETQYF. The CDR3 nucleotides read TGTGCCAGCAGCGTAGGGGTTCAGGCGGAGACCCAGTACTTC. This chain uses TRBV9 with TRBJ2-5; D gene uncertain. There are 14 residues in the CDR3. The V gene lost 0 bases and the J gene lost 5 bases, with 11 bases spanning the gap. The germline V gene has CDR1 SGDLS and CDR2 YYNGEE.